This is a list of T cell receptor beta chains from one sample in a study of T-cell reconstitution after alpha-beta-depleted transplantation in children. Using its own MiXCR run on the PCR reads, TCRdb lists one record per CDR3 protein. This table holds approximately 350,000 distinct CDR3 sequences, roughly 15% found once. This specimen was PBMCs, taken from the stem cell graft. These receptors all come from a human donor who donated a stem cell graft to a child with Fanconi anemia. Each CDR3 is given without its conserved first and last residue. Each record gives: D gene, J gene, V gene, CDR3 protein. D genes are given only for firm matches.

>TRBD1|TRBJ1-1|TRBV5-1
ASSGRDREPF
>TRBD2|TRBJ2-1|TRBV7-8
ASSLAMGLAGYNEQF
>TRBD1|TRBJ2-1|TRBV6-5
ASSYGTGQNEQF
>-|TRBJ2-4|TRBV12-3/TRBV12-4
ASSPTWRPQIQY
>-|TRBJ2-5|TRBV12-3/TRBV12-4
ASSFTKETQY
>-|TRBJ1-5|TRBV12-3/TRBV12-4
ASSSNFEPQH
>TRBD1|TRBJ1-4|TRBV4-3
ASSPVGTDEKLF
>TRBD2|TRBJ2-3|TRBV3-1
ASSRLTSGGTDTQY
>TRBD1|TRBJ1-1|TRBV5-1
ASSFQGAENTEAF
>TRBD1|TRBJ2-7|TRBV29-1
SVTGTGVHEQY
>-|TRBJ1-2|TRBV4-3
ASSQDPGANYGYT
>TRBD1|TRBJ2-4|TRBV7-8
ASSLDRQGIQY
>-|TRBJ1-3|TRBV18
ASSPNGGENTIY
>-|TRBJ2-7|TRBV4-3
ASSQVSGSYEQY
>-|TRBJ1-1|TRBV6-2/TRBV6-3
ASSYFTGTEAF
>TRBD1|TRBJ2-5|TRBV6-1
ASNLQGARETQY
>TRBD2|TRBJ2-3|TRBV5-1
ASSLGQLAGHTDTQY
>-|TRBJ2-3|TRBV5-5
ASSSGSFGGTDTQY
>-|TRBJ2-3|TRBV5-1
ASSLVRTSTDTQY
>-|TRBJ2-5|TRBV12-3/TRBV12-4
ASSLGLGETQY
>-|TRBJ1-4|TRBV20-1
SASQGDEKLF
>TRBD2|TRBJ2-2|TRBV5-1
ASSPVAGPNTGELF
>TRBD2|TRBJ2-2|TRBV29-1
SATGLAGNTGELF
>-|TRBJ2-7|TRBV7-9
ASSYPGAGFYEQY
>TRBD1|TRBJ1-2|TRBV6-2/TRBV6-3
ASSSGQVESGYT
>-|TRBJ2-5|TRBV7-9
ASSSPGTNQETQY
>TRBD2|TRBJ2-5|TRBV7-2
ASSPGGLAGRETQY